The T cell receptor beta chain described here comes from a study of blood T cell repertoires in COVID-19. Overall study context: The United States, Italy and Spain were the sources of the acute and convalescent COVID-19 samples. Sample material is recorded as cDNA or gDNA derived from T cells, B-cell-depleted T cells, or PBMCs.

In the original analysis: Reference gene primers were amplified, and this amplification served to estimate nucleated cell counts. Only in-frame clones appear in the TCRdb table, and some are missing; sequencing was by immunoSEQ multiplex PCR. D and trimming were read from the DNA, whereas the V and J calls and clone size are those reported in that table. This sample yields about 45,000 clones, of which 87% are seen a single time; approximately 4.3% belongs to the top ten. CDR3 length equals 16 residues. Trimming cost V 0 bases and J 0 bases, with 10 bases left between them. CDR1 SGHNT and CDR2 YYREEE come from the germline V gene (reference sequence).

The material sequenced was peripheral blood. The source is a human donor in a cohort sampled during active COVID-19. The rearrangement joins TRBV5-4 to TRBJ2-1; D remains ambiguous. CDR3 nucleotides: TGTGCCAGCAGCTTGGGAGCTAAAAGCTCCTACAATGAGCAGTTCTTC. It is translated as CASSLGAKSSYNEQFF.